The T cell receptor (beta chain) described here comes from a study of blood T cell repertoires in COVID-19. Across the study: Acute and convalescent COVID-19 samples came from the United States, Italy and Spain. T cells, B-cell-depleted T cells, or PBMCs provided the cDNA or gDNA that served as material.

The CDR3 has 16 residues. Germline CDR1 is SGHRS and CDR2 is YFSETQ. Unmatched junction bases numbered 10, after V lost 5 bases and J lost 5 bases. Original handling: Counts of nucleated cells, estimated from reference gene primer amplification, were obtained. Some clones are missing from TCRdb's copy, which holds only in-frame ones; the method was immunoSEQ multiplex PCR. The V and J calls and clone size come from that table; D and trimming were worked out from the DNA. The table shows some 56,000 clones, with more than 70% occurring only once. The sequencing input was peripheral blood. J is TRBJ2-3 and V is TRBV5-1, with 11 bases aligning to TRBD2. The receptor was derived from a woman older than 75 with acute or convalescent COVID-19. The CDR3 DNA reads as TGCGCCAGCAGTCCGTCGCTAGCGGGAGGAGGAGATACGCAGTATTTT. Translating it yields CASSPSLAGGGDTQYF.